Below are 20 T cell receptor beta chains sequenced from a single sample in a study of T cells in localized non-small cell lung cancer. Profiling relied on immunoSEQ multiplex PCR, and the TCRdb table lists in-frame clones only, not all of them. The sample includes roughly 40,000 clones, approximately 86% seen only once; the top ten take 3.5% to 4%. This specimen was peripheral blood, taken before any cancer treatment. The receptors stem from a man aged 18 to 50 with stage I lung adenocarcinoma.

This clone was seen only once. In DNA, the CDR3 is TGTGCCAGCAGCTTGGGGGACGGTCCCCATGGCTACACCTTC. It encodes CASSLGDGPHGYTF. The V call is TRBV13, the J call TRBJ1-2, with D maybe TRBD1 (5 bases). The CDR3 totals 14 residues. CDR1 is PRHDT and CDR2 is FYEKMQ in the germline V gene (reference sequence). The V end lost 3 bases, the J end lost 6 bases, and 14 bases lay between the germline ends.

This chain uses TRBV4-1 with TRBJ1-5; no reliable D call. Per germline, CDR1 MGHRA and CDR2 YSYEKL. The CDR3 consists of 15 residues. Trimming shortened V by 5 bases and J by 0 bases, and 11 bases separated the two germline ends. The CDR3 protein is CASSAGPFSNQPQHF. The CDR3 coding sequence is TGCGCCAGCAGCGCAGGACCATTTAGCAATCAGCCCCAGCATTTT.

This CDR3 reads CASRGAGATWGTDTQYF. DNA for the CDR3: TGTGCCAGCAGGGGCGCGGGGGCGACATGGGGAACAGATACGCAGTATTTT. The chain recombines TRBV7-9 with TRBJ2-3; weak D call: TRBD2 (7 bases). The CDR3 is 17 amino acids. Trimming left V 6 bases short and J 3 bases short, with 22 bases between. The germline gives CDR1 SEHNR, CDR2 FQNEAQ (reference sequence). Full variable domain (missing parts from reference TRBV7-9 and TRBJ2-3): DTGVSQNPRHKITKRGQNVTFRCDPISEHNRLYWYRQTLGQGPEFLTYFQNEAQLEKSRLLSDRFSAERPKGSFSTLEIQRTEQGDSAMYLCASRGAGATWGTDTQYFGPGTRLTVL.

This chain links TRBV28 with TRBJ1-2; D is undetermined. This CDR3 contains 13 residues. CDR1 and CDR2 (germline): MDHEN, SYDVKM. The V end lost 5 bases, the J end lost 8 bases, and 15 bases lay between the germline ends. CDR3 sequence (DNA): TGTGCCAGCAGTGGGCCCGAGGGTTGGGGCTACACCTTC. Protein product: CASSGPEGWGYTF.

V and J are TRBV4-3 and TRBJ2-5; 7 bases align to TRBD2. The V segment lost 1 base and the J segment 3 bases; nucleotides outside the gene matches: 5. Looked up from germline, CDR1 is LGHNA and CDR2 is YSLEER. The CDR3 runs to 15 residues. CDR3: CASSQVWGGEETQYF. The CDR3 nucleotides read TGCGCCAGCAGCCAAGTGTGGGGGGGAGAAGAGACCCAGTACTTC.

The chain is built from TRBV30 and TRBJ1-4; no clear D. V was trimmed by 4 bases and J by 8 bases, leaving 17 bases between them. Germline-derived CDR1 and CDR2 are GTSNPN and SVGIG (reference sequence). This CDR3 has 14 amino acids. The CDR3 region is CAWTRKAGGEKLFF. For the CDR3, the DNA is TGTGCCTGGACGAGGAAGGCAGGTGGCGAAAAACTGTTTTTT.

This chain connects TRBV5-1 to TRBJ1-1, with D maybe TRBD1 (5 bases). This CDR3 comprises 15 residues. Germline V gene lookup returns CDR1 SGHRS and CDR2 YFSETQ. Trimming left V 0 bases short and J 0 bases short, with 9 bases between. CDR3 region: CASSLGAGLNTEAFF. DNA of the CDR3: TGCGCCAGCAGCTTGGGGGCAGGGCTGAACACTGAAGCTTTCTTT.

The V and J genes are TRBV7-2 and TRBJ2-1; D is possibly TRBD2 (6 bases). The V end was cut by 1 base, the J end by 7 bases, with 14 bases between. The germline V gene has CDR1 SGHTA and CDR2 FQGNSA. The CDR3 has 15 amino acids. CDR3 loop: CASSLEPGLTNEQFF. The CDR3, as DNA: TGTGCCAGCAGCTTAGAACCGGGACTCACTAATGAGCAGTTCTTC.

The V call is TRBV7-2, the J call TRBJ2-6; unclear D gene. Germline lookup yields CDR1 SGHTA and CDR2 FQGNSA. This CDR3 has 16 residues. The germline V and J ends were trimmed by 5 bases and 0 bases, with 11 bases remaining between them. CDR3 in DNA: TGTGCCAGCAGCACACAATCCAGCTCTGGGGCCAACGTCCTGACTTTC. Its translation: CASSTQSSSGANVLTF.

By proportion, this clone is medium-sized. Other DNA sequences from this sample encode an identical CDR3 as well. This chain joins TRBV28 and TRBJ1-5; D is uncertain. The germline V gene encodes CDR1 MDHEN and CDR2 SYDVKM. V lost 6 bases and J 1 base, leaving 7 bases between the germline ends. The CDR3 runs 13 residues. The CDR3 here is CASSPDSNQPQHF. The CDR3 coding sequence is TGTGCCAGCAGCCCGGACAGCAATCAGCCCCAGCATTTT.

The V and J genes are TRBV28 and TRBJ1-1; D uncertain. The V gene's germline CDR1 is MDHEN and CDR2 SYDVKM. This CDR3 has 11 residues. V was trimmed by 8 bases and J by 1 base, leaving 5 bases between them. The CDR3 bases are TGTGCCAGCCTCGGGAACACTGAAGCTTTCTTT. It codes for CASLGNTEAFF.

The chain joins TRBV19 to TRBJ2-1; TRBD2 aligns across 7 bases. Germline V gene sequence: CDR1 LNHDA, CDR2 SQIVND (reference sequence). Trimming at V came to 3 bases and at J to 15 bases, leaving 11 bases not matched to a gene. The CDR3 loop spans 13 amino acids. CDR3 sequence reads: CASSMGRTSDRFF. The CDR3, as DNA: TGTGCCAGTAGTATGGGCCGGACTAGTGACCGGTTCTTC.

The chain uses TRBV7-4 and TRBJ1-4; the D is unclear. CDR3 size: 16 residues. Germline loops: CDR1 SGHVT, CDR2 SQSDAQ. V lost 1 base and J lost 6, with 15 bases in between. CDR3 nucleotide sequence: TGTGCCAGCAGCTTAGTGCAGGTCGTTAAATATGAAAAACTGTTTTTT. Amino acid sequence: CASSLVQVVKYEKLFF.

CDR3 sequence: CASSHERRDYEQYF. The CDR3 region has the DNA TGTGCCAGCAGCCACGAGCGACGAGACTACGAGCAGTACTTC. The J gene is TRBJ2-7, the V gene TRBV4-2, with D uncertain. Germline CDR1 and CDR2: LGHNA and YNFKEQ. The CDR3 length is 14 residues. V lost 3 bases, J lost 3 bases, and 12 bases lay in between.

The chain combines TRBV3-2 with TRBJ2-1. TRBV3-2 counts as a pseudogene. The length of the CDR3 is 9 residues. CDR3 region: CGRKPEQFF. The CDR3 bases are TGCGGCCGGAAACCTGAGCAGTTCTTC.

This chain uses TRBV27 with TRBJ2-1; possible D gene TRBD2, 5 bases. Germline V gives CDR1 MNHEY, CDR2 SMNVEV (reference sequence). The CDR3 covers 13 residues. V lost 6 bases to trimming and J lost 2 bases, with 8 bases between them. CDR3 coding DNA: TGTGCCAGCAGGACACTAGCCTACAATGAGCAGTTCTTC. Amino acid sequence: CASRTLAYNEQFF.

This clone was seen once. This chain uses TRBV30 with TRBJ1-2; D is unresolved. The V and J ends lost 1 base and 8 bases respectively, with 11 bases between them. The CDR3 has 12 amino acids. Germline CDR1 is GTSNPN and CDR2 is SVGIG (reference sequence). The CDR3, as DNA: TGTGCCTGGAGTGAATCGAGAAGGGGCTACACCTTC. Its translation is CAWSESRRGYTF.

The rearrangement uses TRBV6-6 and TRBJ1-6; 7 bases fit TRBD1. The germline V gene has CDR1 MNHNY and CDR2 SVGAGI (reference sequence). V was pared by 8 bases and J by 5 bases, with 3 bases of the junction left unmatched. This CDR3 is 13 amino acids long. The CDR3 DNA follows: TGTGCCAGCGGGACAGCAAATAATTCACCCCTCCACTTT. Translation: CASGTANNSPLHF.

The chain employs TRBV7-9 and TRBJ2-7, with 8 bases identical to TRBD2. Germline V lookup: CDR1 SEHNR, CDR2 FQNEAQ (reference sequence). The CDR3 covers 16 residues. V dropped 3 bases and J dropped 1; count of bases not matched to a gene: 8. The CDR3 sequence: CASSFSGGLASYEQYF. In DNA, the CDR3 is TGTGCCAGCAGCTTCTCTGGAGGACTAGCATCCTACGAGCAGTACTTC.

The V call is TRBV7-3, the J call TRBJ1-1, with 10 bases fitting TRBD1. Trimming removed 2 bases from V and 1 base from J; junction bases left unmatched: 4. This CDR3 has 16 amino acids. CDR1 SGHTA and CDR2 FQGTGA come from the germline V gene. CDR3 in DNA: TGTGCCAGCAGCTTAGCCGGGACAGGGGAGAACACTGAAGCTTTCTTT. Protein sequence: CASSLAGTGENTEAFF.